This T cell receptor beta chain is from a study of T cell responses to AZD1222 COVID-19 vaccine. Study conclusions and caveats: Clonal diversity was possibly underestimated; the donors were predominantly white British and more often female. Reportedly, nearly half of unique spike TCRs recognized epitopes outside B.1.351/B.1.1.7 mutations.

Per germline, CDR1 MDHEN and CDR2 SYDVKM. The CDR3 covers 18 residues. V was shortened by 1 base and J by 0 bases, with 18 bases between the two germline ends. Sequencing was performed with immunoSEQ multiplex PCR; in TCRdb, only in-frame clones are kept and a portion is missing. The table lists some 150,000 clones, under 95% of them singletons. Comment on this clone: Its matching antigen is unknown.

The TCR comes from an adult in good health. The sequenced sample was peripheral blood, obtained on day 0 of AZD1222 vaccination. The chain recombines TRBV28 with TRBJ1-2; the D gene is possibly TRBD1 (5 bases). The chain's CDR3 is CASSLFTGLRGSNYGYTF. The CDR3, as DNA: TGTGCCAGCAGTTTATTTACAGGCCTACGGGGATCTAACTATGGCTACACCTTC.